These 29 T cell receptor beta chains share one sample of origin, sequenced in a study of glioma-infiltrating T cells. Using RNA template, CDR3s of TCR alpha and beta were amplified with iRepertoire arm-PCR. TCRdb ran MiXCR on the multiplex PCR reads and lists one entry per CDR3 protein. The profile shows approximately 110,000 distinct CDR3 sequences, roughly 24% of them singletons. Sequences were obtained from glioma tissue, nonneoplastic brain tissue, or PBMCs (not recorded which). These receptors all come from a human donor with low-grade glioma or glioblastoma, undergoing nonglioma brain surgery, or in good health (not recorded which).

A single count supports this clonotype. A clone one base away is much larger, so this may be a read error. The chain joins TRBV29-1 to TRBJ2-7; 7 positions agree with TRBD1. V lost 2 bases, J lost 2 bases, and 3 bases stayed unmatched. Per germline, CDR1 SQVTM and CDR2 ANQGSEA. The CDR3 length is 13 residues. This CDR3 is CSVEQGDTYEQYF. The CDR3 DNA reads TGCAGCGTTGAACAGGGGGATACCTACGAGCAGTACTTC.

This clonotype was picked up many times. The CDR3 loop is CASSRAVYEQYF. CDR3 DNA sequence: TGTGCCAGCAGCCGTGCTGTCTACGAGCAGTACTTC. The J gene is TRBJ2-7, the V gene TRBV6-2 or TRBV6-3; no reliable D call. Germline CDR1 is MNHEY and CDR2 is SVGEGT. The CDR3 is made up of 12 amino acids. Trimming pared 6 bases from V and 3 bases from J, leaving 9 bases between.

This clonotype was detected many times. V is TRBV6-1 and J is TRBJ1-5; a weak D match, TRBD1 (6 bases). V was trimmed by 7 bases and J by 5 bases, leaving 15 bases between them. The CDR3 runs to 14 residues. The germline V gene encodes CDR1 MNHNS and CDR2 SASEGT. The CDR3 region has the DNA TGTGCCAGCAACGGTGGGGGACACTATCAGCCCCAGCATTTT. Amino acids: CASNGGGHYQPQHF.

This clonotype was seen a few times. The chain is built from TRBV5-4 and TRBJ2-2, with unresolved D. This CDR3 spans 14 amino acids. V lost 0 bases, J lost 2 bases, and 5 bases lay in between. CDR1 SGHNT and CDR2 YYREEE come from the germline V gene (reference sequence). CDR3 nucleotide sequence: TGTGCCAGCAGCTTGGACTTTAACACCGGGGAGCTGTTTTTT. This codes for CASSLDFNTGELFF. Complete variable domain (other parts from reference TRBV5-4 and TRBJ2-2): ETGVTQSPTHLIKTRGQQVTLRCSSQSGHNTVSWYQQALGQGPQFIFQYYREEENGRGNFPPRFSGLQFPNYSSELNVNALELDDSALYLCASSLDFNTGELFFGEGSRLTVL.

This clonotype appeared once. Since a much larger clone is just one base distant, this may be a read error. The chain has TRBV4-1 and TRBJ1-1, with 7 bases identical to TRBD1. The CDR3 is 11 amino acids. Germline V gives CDR1 MGHRA, CDR2 YSYEKL. The CDR3 spells CASSLPGGQVF. The CDR3 bases are TGCGCCAGCAGCCTCCCAGGGGGACAAGTCTTT.

As to this clonotype: A read error is possible here, since a much larger clone lies one base away. This rearrangement joins TRBV7-2 to TRBJ2-1; tentatively, D is TRBD2 (6 bases). The CDR3 consists of 15 residues. V was clipped by 1 base and J by 2 bases, with 9 bases between them. Germline V gene data show CDR1 as SGHTA and CDR2 as FQGNSA. CDR3 nucleotide sequence: TGTGCCAGCAGCTTAGTAGCGGCCACCTACAATGAGCAGTTCTTC. Translating it yields CASSLVAATYNEQFF.

This clonotype was counted at least ten times. The chain couples TRBV7-6 to TRBJ1-3, with 8 bases fitting TRBD1. Trimming at V came to 5 bases and at J to 4 bases, leaving 7 bases not matched to a gene. The CDR3 extends over 15 amino acids. The germline gives CDR1 SGHVS, CDR2 FNYEAQ. The CDR3 protein is CASSLAGQGGNTIYF. The DNA for the CDR3 is TGTGCCAGCAGCCTCGCCGGACAGGGAGGAAACACCATATATTTT.

Of note for this clonotype: This clone may be a read error of a much larger clone one base away. The rearrangement links TRBV14 to TRBJ2-1; D gene uncertain. Germline CDR1 and CDR2: SGHDN and FVKESK. The CDR3 totals 18 residues. The ends were cut back, 0 bases at V and 8 bases at J, with 23 bases in the middle. The CDR3 bases are TGTGCCAGCAGCCAAGATCCCATTTTTTCCGCGATAGGGCATGAGCAGTTCTTC. Amino acids: CASSQDPIFSAIGHEQFF. The whole variable domain, filled in from reference TRBV14 and TRBJ2-1, reads EAGVTQFPSHSVIEKGQTVTLRCDPISGHDNLYWYRRVMGKEIKFLLHFVKESKQDESGMPNNRFLAERTGGTYSTLKVQPAELEDSGVYFCASSQDPIFSAIGHEQFFGPGTRLTVL.

This clonotype was counted at least ten times. CDR3 region: CSAPTLTQYF. CDR3 sequence (DNA): TGCAGTGCCCCCACTTTGACGCAGTATTTT. This chain uses TRBV20-1 with TRBJ2-3; D is unresolved. V lost 6 bases and J 9 bases, leaving 10 bases between the germline ends. This CDR3 contains 10 residues. Germline CDR1 reads DFQATT; CDR2 reads SNEGSKA (reference sequence).

This clonotype was observed at least ten times. The chain carries TRBV20-1 and TRBJ1-6; D remains unclear. Germline V gene sequence: CDR1 DFQATT, CDR2 SNEGSKA (reference sequence). Trimming removed 2 bases from V and 7 bases from J, with 9 bases in between. This CDR3 comprises 13 residues. The CDR3 DNA sequence: TGCAGTGCTAGACACGGACTGAATTCACCCCTCCACTTT. This translates into CSARHGLNSPLHF.

This clonotype appeared many times. The chain carries TRBV4-3 and TRBJ1-1; D uncertain. The CDR3 contains 13 residues. V was shortened by 2 bases and J by 1 base, with 5 bases between the two germline ends. The germline V gene has CDR1 LGHNA and CDR2 YSLEER. In DNA, the CDR3 is TGCGCCAGCAGCCAACTTTCGAACACTGAAGCTTTCTTT. It specifies CASSQLSNTEAFF.

This clonotype was found many times. The CDR3 nucleotides read TGTGCCAGCAGCTTCGCCGGAGCGCCCGAGCAGTTCTTC. Encoded protein: CASSFAGAPEQFF. The rearrangement uses TRBV7-2 and TRBJ2-1, with D unresolved. Germline CDR1 is SGHTA and CDR2 is FQGNSA. The CDR3 consists of 13 residues. V was trimmed by 3 bases and J by 10 bases, leaving 13 bases between them.

This clonotype was detected ten times or more. This chain connects TRBV7-2 to TRBJ2-1; 9 nucleotides match TRBD2. V lost 3 bases and J lost 4; bases outside the gene matches: 7. Germline CDR1 reads SGHTA; CDR2 reads FQGNSA. This CDR3 has 16 amino acids. CDR3 sequence (DNA): TGTGCCAGCAGCTTGGGAGCGGGGGGCCCTTACAATGAGCAGTTCTTC. Translated, it gives CASSLGAGGPYNEQFF.

In this sample, this clonotype turned up many times. This sequence joins TRBV5-1 and TRBJ2-3; D is unclear. The CDR3 spans 12 residues. CDR1 is SGHRS, CDR2 YFSETQ, per germline. V dropped 4 bases and J dropped 3 bases, with 6 bases sitting between them. CDR3 residues: CASSTLTDTQYF. CDR3 nucleotides: TGCGCCAGCAGCACCCTTACAGATACGCAGTATTTT.

Remarks on this clonotype: A read error is possible here, since a much larger clone lies one base away. The chain is built from TRBV7-2 and TRBJ1-5; 9 nucleotides align to TRBD1. The CDR3 is made up of 13 amino acids. Germline V lookup: CDR1 SGHTA, CDR2 FQGNSA. In DNA form, the CDR3 reads TGTGCCAGCAGCTTAGACAGGACAGGGGCCCAGAATTTT. Encoded protein: CASSLDRTGAQNF.

This clonotype occurred many times. The chain is built from TRBV6-4 and TRBJ2-5; D may match TRBD1 or TRBD2 (6 bases each). The CDR3 is 15 amino acids. Trimming took 3 bases from V and 5 from J, leaving 16 bases between them. The germline V gene encodes CDR1 MRHNA and CDR2 SNTAGT. CDR3 coding DNA: TGTGCCAGCAGTGAGATAGGGGGGATCGGCGAGACCCAGTACTTC. Encoded protein: CASSEIGGIGETQYF.

In this sample, this clonotype turned up many times. This chain uses TRBV4-1 with TRBJ2-5, with TRBD1 identical over 8 bases. Trimming removed 0 bases from V and 3 bases from J; junction bases left unmatched: 0. This CDR3 comprises 14 residues. Germline V gene lookup returns CDR1 MGHRA and CDR2 YSYEKL. The CDR3 here is CASSQETGEETQYF. Written as DNA, the CDR3 is TGCGCCAGCAGCCAAGAGACAGGGGAAGAGACCCAGTACTTC.

V gene TRBV29-1 combines with J gene TRBJ2-3, with 9 bases identical to TRBD1. CDR1 SQVTM and CDR2 ANQGSEA come from the germline V gene. This CDR3 has 12 amino acids. With 8 bases clipped from V and 4 bases from J, the junction kept 4 bases outside the gene matches. This chain's CDR3 is CSSDRGSDTQYF. As DNA, the CDR3 is TGCAGCTCGGACAGGGGTTCAGATACGCAGTATTTT.

This clonotype has more than one count but fewer than ten. The V call is TRBV7-9, the J call TRBJ2-7; TRBD1 matches 7 bases. CDR1 and CDR2 from the germline V gene are SEHNR and FQNEAQ (reference sequence). Germline trimming cut 5 bases from V and 3 bases from J; bases unmatched to any gene: 10. This CDR3 contains 15 residues. The CDR3 loop is CASSAQGTVSYEQYF. DNA for the CDR3: TGTGCCAGCAGCGCCCAAGGGACAGTTAGCTACGAGCAGTACTTC.

This clonotype was counted many times. This chain connects TRBV4-1 to TRBJ2-1; 10 bases are shared with TRBD1. The CDR3 is 17 amino acids. V was clipped by 8 bases and J by 0 bases; unmatched bases: 10. Germline values: CDR1 MGHRA, CDR2 YSYEKL. The CDR3 protein is CASRDRGGKSSYNEQFF. CDR3 nucleotide sequence: TGCGCCAGCCGGGACAGGGGAGGTAAGAGCTCCTACAATGAGCAGTTCTTC.

Points on this clonotype: A single base separates this from a much larger clone, so it may be a read error. The chain has TRBV3-1 and TRBJ2-7; possible D gene TRBD2, 5 bases. Germline CDR1 reads LGHDT; CDR2 reads YNNKEL (reference sequence). CDR3 length equals 15 residues. The chain's CDR3 is CASGQGLAPSYEQYF. The CDR3 DNA follows: TGTGCCAGCGGCCAAGGGCTAGCCCCCTCCTACGAGCAGTACTTC.

To note about this clonotype: A read error may be the cause here, since a much bigger clone is one base away. V and J are TRBV4-1 and TRBJ2-7; TRBD1 matches 12 bases. The CDR3 sequence is 15 residues long. Germline assignment: CDR1 MGHRA and CDR2 YSYEKL. Trimming took 8 bases from V and 4 from J; bases not matched to a gene: 9. DNA for the CDR3: TGCGCCAGCGGCGCGGGACAGGGGGCCGAGTACGAGCAGTACTTC. Translated, it gives CASGAGQGAEYEQYF.

In this sample, this clonotype turned up a few times. This chain joins TRBV6-1 and TRBJ2-7; TRBD1 aligns across 9 bases. This CDR3 spans 16 amino acids. CDR1 and CDR2 (germline): MNHNS, SASEGT. V lost 5 bases and J lost 3; bases outside the gene matches: 11. Written as DNA, the CDR3 is TGTGCCAGCAGTCCACCCCCGGGACAGGGCGACTACGAGCAGTACTTC. Translation: CASSPPPGQGDYEQYF.

To note about this clonotype: With a much larger clone just one base away, this may be a read error. The chain's CDR3 is CASRSSSYNEQFF. CDR3 nucleotides: TGTGCCAGCAGGAGTAGCTCCTACAATGAGCAGTTCTTC. This chain joins TRBV6-6 and TRBJ2-1; D is uncertain. This CDR3 spans 13 amino acids. V was clipped by 6 bases and J by 0 bases, with 6 bases between them. Germline V gene sequence: CDR1 MNHNY, CDR2 SVGAGI (reference sequence).

Of note for this clonotype: Sequence at one end of the junction differs from germline and may be a read error. V is TRBV6-1 and J is TRBJ1-2, with D possibly TRBD1 on 5 matching bases. Looked up from germline, CDR1 is MNHNS and CDR2 is SASEGT. CDR3 length: 12 residues. The CDR3 sequence: CASMDTNYVYTF. CDR3 nucleotide sequence: TGTGCCAGCATGGACACGAACTATGTCTACACCTTC.

This clonotype was seen at least ten times. The chain joins TRBV15 to TRBJ2-5, with D unresolved. Germline V gives CDR1 LNHNV, CDR2 YYDKDF (reference sequence). The length of the CDR3 is 15 residues. V was shortened by 4 bases and J by 0 bases, with 12 bases between the two germline ends. The CDR3 DNA follows: TGTGCCACCAGCATGCCCATTACGTACCAAGAGACCCAGTACTTC. This gives the protein CATSMPITYQETQYF.

For this clonotype: One junction end disagrees with the germline gene, perhaps due to a read error. V usage is TRBV20-1 and J usage is TRBJ1-5, with 7 bases matching TRBD1. The germline V gene encodes CDR1 DFQATT and CDR2 SNEGSKA (reference sequence). The CDR3 is 15 amino acids. CDR3 in DNA: TGCAGTGCTAGAGTGGGAGACAGGGACAATCGGCCCCAGCATTTT. Its translation: CSARVGDRDNRPQHF.

V gene TRBV29-1 combines with J gene TRBJ2-7, with TRBD1 identical over 7 bases. The germline CDR1 and CDR2 sequences are SQVTM and ANQGSEA. CDR3 size: 11 residues. For the CDR3, the DNA is TGCACCCACGACAGGGTCTACGAGCAGTACTTC. Amino acids: CTHDRVYEQYF.

Details on this clonotype: A much larger clone differs by one base, so this may be a read error. The chain is built from TRBV7-2 and TRBJ2-7, with 12 bases aligning to TRBD2. CDR1 SGHTA and CDR2 FQGNSA come from the germline V gene. CDR3 length equals 15 residues. CDR3 DNA: TGTGCCAGCAGCCGACTAGCGGGAGACTCCTACGAGCAGCACTTC. Translating it yields CASSRLAGDSYEQHF. The variable domain in full, completed from reference TRBV7-2 and TRBJ2-7, reads GAGVSQSPSNKVTEKGKDVELRCDPISGHTALYWYRQSLGQGLEFLIYFQGNSAPDKSGLPSDRFSAERTGGSVSTLTIQRTQQEDSAVYLCASSRLAGDSYEQHFGPGTRLTVT.